This T cell receptor beta chain was observed in a study of control samples from healthy donors and cancer patients. Repertoires were generated with immunoSEQ multiplex PCR, while TCRdb's copy carries only in-frame clones and drops some. The profile shows 150,000 to 200,000 clones, 85% to 95% of them singletons. The CDR3 contains 18 residues. The V end was cut by 5 bases, the J end by 0 bases, with 21 bases between. Germline CDR1 is SGHKS and CDR2 is YYEKEE (reference sequence). The receptor was derived from a man aged 18 to 35 in good health. The gene calls are TRBV5-5 and TRBJ1-3, with D possibly matching TRBD1 (6 bases). The sample consisted of blood. The CDR3 sequence: CASSVRWGQTPSGNTIYF. The CDR3 region has the DNA TGTGCCAGCAGTGTTAGATGGGGACAAACTCCCTCTGGAAACACCATATATTTT.